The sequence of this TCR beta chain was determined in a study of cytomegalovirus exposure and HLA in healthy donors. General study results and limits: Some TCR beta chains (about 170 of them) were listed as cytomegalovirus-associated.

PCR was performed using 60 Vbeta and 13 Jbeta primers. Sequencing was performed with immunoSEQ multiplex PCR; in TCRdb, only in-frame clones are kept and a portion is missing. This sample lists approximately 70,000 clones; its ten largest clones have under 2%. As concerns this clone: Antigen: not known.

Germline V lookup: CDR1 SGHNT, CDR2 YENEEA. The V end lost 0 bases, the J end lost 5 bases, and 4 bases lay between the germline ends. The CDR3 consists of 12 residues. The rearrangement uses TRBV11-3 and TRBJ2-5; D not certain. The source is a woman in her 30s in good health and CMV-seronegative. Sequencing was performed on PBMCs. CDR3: CASSLEEETQYF. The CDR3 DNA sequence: TGTGCCAGCAGCTTAGAGGAGGAGACCCAGTACTTC.